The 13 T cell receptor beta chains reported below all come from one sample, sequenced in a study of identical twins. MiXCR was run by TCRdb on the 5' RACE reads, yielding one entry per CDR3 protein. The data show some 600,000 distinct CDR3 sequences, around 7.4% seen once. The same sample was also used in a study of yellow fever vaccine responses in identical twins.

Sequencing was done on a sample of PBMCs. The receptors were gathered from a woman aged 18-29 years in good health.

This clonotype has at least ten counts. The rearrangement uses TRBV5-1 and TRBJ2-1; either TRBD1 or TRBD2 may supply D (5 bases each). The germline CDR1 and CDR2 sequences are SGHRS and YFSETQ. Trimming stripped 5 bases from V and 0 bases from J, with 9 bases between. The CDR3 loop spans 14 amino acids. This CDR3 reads CASREGSSYNEQFF. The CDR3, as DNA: TGCGCCAGCAGAGAGGGGAGCTCCTACAATGAGCAGTTCTTC.

The CDR3 DNA reads TGCGCCAGCAGCCAAGAGAGGACTAGCGGGGGCGGCATGCGGTTCTTC. Translated: CASSQERTSGGGMRFF. This chain uses TRBV4-1 with TRBJ2-1; TRBD2 aligns across 13 bases. The CDR3 loop spans 16 amino acids. Germline V CDR1 and CDR2: MGHRA, YSYEKL. The ends lost 0 bases at V and 15 bases at J; junction bases unmatched: 11.

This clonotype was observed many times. The CDR3 sequence is CASSFRTGGQGTQYF. In DNA form, the CDR3 reads TGTGCCAGCAGTTTTAGGACAGGCGGGCAGGGTACGCAGTATTTT. The V call is TRBV12-3 or TRBV12-4, the J call TRBJ2-3, with 7 bases identical to TRBD1. This CDR3 region has 15 residues. With 3 bases clipped from V and 8 bases from J, the junction kept 11 bases outside the gene matches.

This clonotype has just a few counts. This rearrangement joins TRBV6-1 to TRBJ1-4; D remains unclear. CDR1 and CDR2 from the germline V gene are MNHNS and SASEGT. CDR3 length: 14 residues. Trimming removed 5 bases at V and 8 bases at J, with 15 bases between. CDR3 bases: TGTGCCAGCAGTCGGGCCCCGCACGGCGAAAAACTGTTTTTT. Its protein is CASSRAPHGEKLFF.

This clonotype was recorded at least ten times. CDR3 sequence (DNA): TGTGCCAGCAGTAACGTTCTCGAGACCCAGTACTTC. Its protein is CASSNVLETQYF. The rearrangement uses TRBV12-3 or TRBV12-4 and TRBJ2-5; D uncertain. Trimming stripped 5 bases from V and 5 bases from J, with 9 bases between. This CDR3 is built from 12 residues.

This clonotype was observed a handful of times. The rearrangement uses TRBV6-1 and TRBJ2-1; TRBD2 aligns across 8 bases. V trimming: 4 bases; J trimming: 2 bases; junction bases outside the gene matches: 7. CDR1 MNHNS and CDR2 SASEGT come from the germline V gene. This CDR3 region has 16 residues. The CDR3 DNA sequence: TGTGCCAGCAGTGCGGGGGGGTCCCGCGCCTACAATGAGCAGTTCTTC. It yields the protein CASSAGGSRAYNEQFF.

The CDR3 DNA follows: TGTGCCAGCAGCTTTAACGAGCCGAGTAACATTCAGTACTTC. It translates to CASSFNEPSNIQYF. V and J are TRBV7-9 and TRBJ2-4; no clear D gene. The V and J ends lost 3 bases and 7 bases respectively, with 13 bases between them. The germline CDR1 and CDR2 sequences are SEHNR and FQNEAQ (reference sequence). The CDR3 runs 14 residues.

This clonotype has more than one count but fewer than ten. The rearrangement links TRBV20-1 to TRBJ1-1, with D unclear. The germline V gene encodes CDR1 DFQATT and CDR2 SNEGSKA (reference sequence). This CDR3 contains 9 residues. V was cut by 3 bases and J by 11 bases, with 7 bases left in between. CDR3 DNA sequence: TGCAGTGCTAGGGGTGAGGCTTTCTTT. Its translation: CSARGEAFF.

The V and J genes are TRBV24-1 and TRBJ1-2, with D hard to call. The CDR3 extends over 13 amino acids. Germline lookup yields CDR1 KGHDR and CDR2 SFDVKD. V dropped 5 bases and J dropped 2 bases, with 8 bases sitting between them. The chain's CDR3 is CATSGSVNYGYTF. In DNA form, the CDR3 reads TGTGCCACCAGTGGGTCAGTAAACTATGGCTACACCTTC.

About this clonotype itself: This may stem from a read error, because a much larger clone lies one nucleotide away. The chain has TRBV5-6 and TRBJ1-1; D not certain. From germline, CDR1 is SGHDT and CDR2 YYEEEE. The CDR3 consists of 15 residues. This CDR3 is CASSLVLVSNTEALF. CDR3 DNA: TGTGCCAGCAGCTTGGTCCTCGTCTCGAACACTGAAGCTTTGTTT.

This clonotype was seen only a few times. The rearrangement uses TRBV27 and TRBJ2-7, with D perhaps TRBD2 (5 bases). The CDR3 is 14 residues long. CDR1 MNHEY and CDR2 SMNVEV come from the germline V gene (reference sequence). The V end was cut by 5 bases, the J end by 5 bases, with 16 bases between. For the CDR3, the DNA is TGTGCCAGCAGTCCCGGACTGTTGAGTCACGAGCAGTACGTC. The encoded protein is CASSPGLLSHEQYV.

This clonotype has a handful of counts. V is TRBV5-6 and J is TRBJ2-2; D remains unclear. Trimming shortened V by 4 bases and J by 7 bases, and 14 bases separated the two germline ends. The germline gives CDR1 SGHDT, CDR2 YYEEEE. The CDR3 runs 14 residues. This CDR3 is CASSTDPIGGELFF. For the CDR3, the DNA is TGTGCCAGCAGCACCGACCCCATAGGCGGGGAGCTGTTTTTT.

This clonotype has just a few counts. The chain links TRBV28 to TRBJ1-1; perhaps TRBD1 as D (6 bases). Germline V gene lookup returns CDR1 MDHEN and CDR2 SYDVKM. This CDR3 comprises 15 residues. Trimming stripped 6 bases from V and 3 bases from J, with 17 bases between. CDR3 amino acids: CASRSAGGWDTEAFF. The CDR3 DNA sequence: TGTGCCAGCAGATCCGCGGGGGGCTGGGACACTGAAGCTTTCTTT.